This entry lists 10 T cell receptor beta chains sequenced from one sample in a study of blood T cell repertoires in COVID-19. The assay was immunoSEQ multiplex PCR, and TCRdb's table has in-frame clones only and misses some. The sample carries roughly 50,000 clones, roughly four fifths recorded once. Material: peripheral blood. The receptors derive from a woman aged 55-69 years with acute or convalescent COVID-19.

V is TRBV7-9 and J is TRBJ2-3; the match to TRBD2 covers 8 bases. This CDR3 contains 15 residues. Germline assignment: CDR1 SEHNR and CDR2 FQNEAQ (reference sequence). Losses at the gene ends were 3 bases for V and 2 bases for J; bases not matched to a gene: 4. Here the CDR3 reads CASSLGSGVTDTQYF. The CDR3 nucleotides are TGTGCCAGCAGCTTGGGTAGCGGGGTCACAGATACGCAGTATTTT.

The rearrangement uses TRBV18 and TRBJ2-7; D ambiguous. CDR1 KGHSH and CDR2 LQKENI come from the germline V gene. The CDR3 has 12 amino acids. The germline V and J ends were trimmed by 6 bases and 1 base, with 7 bases remaining between them. The CDR3 DNA is TGTGCCAGCTCGCTAAAATCCTACGAGCAGTACTTC. Its protein is CASSLKSYEQYF.

The V call is TRBV29-1, the J call TRBJ1-1; TRBD1 matches 8 bases. This CDR3 spans 12 amino acids. V shed 7 bases, J shed 5 bases, and the junction held 6 bases outside the gene matches. CDR1 SQVTM and CDR2 ANQGSEA come from the germline V gene. The CDR3 DNA reads TGCAGCGCCCAGGGGGCAGGGACTGAAGCTTTCTTT. Translating gives CSAQGAGTEAFF.

The chain combines TRBV4-1 with TRBJ1-1; D uncertain. The V gene lost 1 base and the J gene lost 11 bases, with 8 bases spanning the gap. Germline V gene sequence: CDR1 MGHRA, CDR2 YSYEKL. CDR3 size: 11 residues. The CDR3 here is CASSQAGKAFF. The CDR3 DNA sequence: TGCGCCAGCAGCCAAGCGGGGAAGGCTTTCTTT.

The chain is built from TRBV19 and TRBJ1-4; a possible D gene is TRBD1 (6 bases). The CDR3 has 17 amino acids. Per germline, CDR1 LNHDA and CDR2 SQIVND (reference sequence). Trimming took 2 bases from V and 0 from J, leaving 13 bases between them. This CDR3 reads CASSITGLRATNEKLFF. The CDR3, as DNA: TGTGCCAGTAGTATAACAGGGCTTCGGGCAACTAATGAAAAACTGTTTTTT.

V and J are TRBV6-5 and TRBJ2-7; TRBD2 is a possible D gene (7 bases). Germline CDR1 reads MNHEY; CDR2 reads SVGAGI. V lost 8 bases and J lost 7, with 21 bases in between. This CDR3 is 14 amino acids long. CDR3 region: CASREGGGLGEQYF. In nucleotides, the CDR3 is TGTGCCAGCCGAGAGGGGGGGGGCCTCGGAGAGCAGTACTTC.

The V gene is TRBV7-2, the J gene TRBJ1-2, with a tentative D call TRBD1 (6 bases). The CDR3 runs 12 residues. Trimming removed 11 bases at V and 6 bases at J, with 16 bases between. Germline CDR1 and CDR2: SGHTA and FQGNSA. For the CDR3, the DNA is TGTGCCGAGAACCCGGGGGGCAATGGCTACACCTTC. This gives the protein CAENPGGNGYTF.

This clone was recorded only once. The chain joins TRBV20-1 to TRBJ2-7; tentatively, D is TRBD1 or TRBD2 (5 bases each). This CDR3 spans 12 amino acids. Germline lookup yields CDR1 DFQATT and CDR2 SNEGSKA (reference sequence). The V and J ends lost 3 bases and 3 bases respectively, with 9 bases between them. The CDR3 region has the DNA TGCAGTGCTAGTGGGGGAGACTACGAGCAGTACTTC. Amino acids: CSASGGDYEQYF.

The chain links TRBV5-1 to TRBJ2-5, with D possibly being TRBD2 (6 bases). The length of the CDR3 is 15 residues. Germline CDR1 and CDR2: SGHRS and YFSETQ. V lost 2 bases and J lost 5, with 16 bases in between. The CDR3 sequence is CASSFGGGRWETQYF. In DNA form, the CDR3 reads TGCGCCAGCAGCTTCGGAGGTGGGAGGTGGGAGACCCAGTACTTC.

The gene calls are TRBV30 and TRBJ1-3, with no clear D. Germline V gene data show CDR1 as GTSNPN and CDR2 as SVGIG (reference sequence). The V end lost 2 bases, the J end lost 0 bases, and 8 bases lay between the germline ends. The CDR3 runs to 14 residues. CDR3 nucleotide sequence: TGTGCCTGGAGTCGGACTAGCTCTGGAAACACCATATATTTT. As protein: CAWSRTSSGNTIYF.